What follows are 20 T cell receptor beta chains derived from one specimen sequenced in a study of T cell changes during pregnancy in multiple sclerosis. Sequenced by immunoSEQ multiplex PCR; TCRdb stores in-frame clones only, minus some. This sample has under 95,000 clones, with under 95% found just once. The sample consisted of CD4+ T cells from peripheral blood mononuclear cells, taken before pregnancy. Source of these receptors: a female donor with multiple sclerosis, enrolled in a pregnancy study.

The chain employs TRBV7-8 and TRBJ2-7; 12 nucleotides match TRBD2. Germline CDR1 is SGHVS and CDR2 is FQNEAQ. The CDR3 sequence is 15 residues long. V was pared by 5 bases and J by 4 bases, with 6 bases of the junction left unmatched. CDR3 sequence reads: CASSQTSGGFYEQYF. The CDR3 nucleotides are TGTGCCAGCAGCCAAACTAGCGGGGGGTTTTACGAGCAGTACTTC. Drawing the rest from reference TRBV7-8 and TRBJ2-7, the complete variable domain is GAGVSQSPRYKVAKRGQDVALRCDPISGHVSLFWYQQALGQGPEFLTYFQNEAQLDKSGLPSDRFFAERPEGSVSTLKIQRTQQEDSAVYLCASSQTSGGFYEQYFGPGTRLTVT.

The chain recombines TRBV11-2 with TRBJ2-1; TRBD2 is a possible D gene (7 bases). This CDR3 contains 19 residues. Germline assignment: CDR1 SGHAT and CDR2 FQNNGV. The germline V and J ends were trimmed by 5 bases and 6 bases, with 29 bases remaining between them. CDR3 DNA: TGTGCCAGCAGCCATTTCCTTTCTACGTCGGGGGGCCCGGGCAATGAGCAGTTCTTC. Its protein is CASSHFLSTSGGPGNEQFF. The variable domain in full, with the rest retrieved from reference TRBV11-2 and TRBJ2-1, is EAGVAQSPRYKIIEKRQSVAFWCNPISGHATLYWYQQILGQGPKLLIQFQNNGVVDDSQLPKDRFSAERLKGVDSTLKIQPAKLEDSAVYLCASSHFLSTSGGPGNEQFFGPGTRLTVL.

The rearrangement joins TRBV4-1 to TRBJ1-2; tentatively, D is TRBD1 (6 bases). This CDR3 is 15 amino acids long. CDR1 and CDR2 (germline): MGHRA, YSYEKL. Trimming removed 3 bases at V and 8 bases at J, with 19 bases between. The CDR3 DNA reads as TGCGCCAGCAGCCATAACACAGGGACGACGGGGGGCTACACCTTC. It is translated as CASSHNTGTTGGYTF.

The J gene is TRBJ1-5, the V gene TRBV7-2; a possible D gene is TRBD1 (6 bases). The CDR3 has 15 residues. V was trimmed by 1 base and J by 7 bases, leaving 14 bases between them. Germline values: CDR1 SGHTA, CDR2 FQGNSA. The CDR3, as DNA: TGTGCCAGCAGCTTAGAGTTGCAGGGGATACAGCCCCAGCATTTT. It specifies CASSLELQGIQPQHF.

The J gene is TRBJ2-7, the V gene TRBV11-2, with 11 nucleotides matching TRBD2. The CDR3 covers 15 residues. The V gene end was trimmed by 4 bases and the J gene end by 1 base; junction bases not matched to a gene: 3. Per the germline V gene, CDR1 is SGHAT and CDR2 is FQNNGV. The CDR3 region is CASSSRLAGSYEQYF. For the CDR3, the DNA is TGTGCCAGCAGCTCCAGACTAGCGGGGTCCTACGAGCAGTACTTC.

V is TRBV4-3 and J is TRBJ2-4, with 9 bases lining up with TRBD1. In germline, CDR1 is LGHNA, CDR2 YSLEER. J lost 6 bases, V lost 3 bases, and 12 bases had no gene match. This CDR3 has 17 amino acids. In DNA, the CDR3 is TGCGCCAGCAGCCAGGAACCGGACAGGGGTAATGGAAACATTCAGTACTTC. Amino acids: CASSQEPDRGNGNIQYF.

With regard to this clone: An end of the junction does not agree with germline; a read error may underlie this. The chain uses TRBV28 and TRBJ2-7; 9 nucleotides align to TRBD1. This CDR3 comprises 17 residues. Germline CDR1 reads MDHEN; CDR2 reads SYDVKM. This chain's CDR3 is CASSLWGRTGVTYEQYF. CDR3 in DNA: TGTGCCAGCAGTCTATGGGGACGGACAGGGGTTACCTACGAGCAGTACTTC.

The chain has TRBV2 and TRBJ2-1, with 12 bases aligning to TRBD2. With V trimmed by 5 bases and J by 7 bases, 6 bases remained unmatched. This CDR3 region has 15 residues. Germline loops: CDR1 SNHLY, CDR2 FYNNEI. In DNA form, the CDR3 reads TGTGCCAGCAGTCCAACTAGCGGGAGGACAAATGAGCAGTTCTTC. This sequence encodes CASSPTSGRTNEQFF.

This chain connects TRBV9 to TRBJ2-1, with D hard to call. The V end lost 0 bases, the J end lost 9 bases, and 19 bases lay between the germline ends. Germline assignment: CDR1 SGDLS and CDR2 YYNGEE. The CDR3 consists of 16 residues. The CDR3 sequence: CASSVGSSFLGGEQFF. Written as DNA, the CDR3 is TGTGCCAGCAGCGTAGGGAGTAGCTTCCTAGGCGGTGAGCAGTTCTTC.

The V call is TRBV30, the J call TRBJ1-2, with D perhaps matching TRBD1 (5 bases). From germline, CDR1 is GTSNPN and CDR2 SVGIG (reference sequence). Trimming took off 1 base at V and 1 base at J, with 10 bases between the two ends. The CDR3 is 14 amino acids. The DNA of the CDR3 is TGTGCCTGGAGTGAGACAGCCCTTAACTATGGCTACACCTTC. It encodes CAWSETALNYGYTF.

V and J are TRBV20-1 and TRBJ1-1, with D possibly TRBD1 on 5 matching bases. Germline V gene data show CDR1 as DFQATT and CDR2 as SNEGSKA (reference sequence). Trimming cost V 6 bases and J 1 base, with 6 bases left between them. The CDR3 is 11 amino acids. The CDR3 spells CSARENTEAFF. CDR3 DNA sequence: TGCAGTGCCAGGGAGAACACTGAAGCTTTCTTT.

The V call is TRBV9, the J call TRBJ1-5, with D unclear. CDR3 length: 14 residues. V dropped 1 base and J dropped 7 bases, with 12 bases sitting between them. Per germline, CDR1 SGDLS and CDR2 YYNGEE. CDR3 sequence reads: CASSVSDRGQPQHF. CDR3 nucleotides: TGTGCCAGCAGCGTATCCGATCGAGGACAGCCCCAGCATTTT.

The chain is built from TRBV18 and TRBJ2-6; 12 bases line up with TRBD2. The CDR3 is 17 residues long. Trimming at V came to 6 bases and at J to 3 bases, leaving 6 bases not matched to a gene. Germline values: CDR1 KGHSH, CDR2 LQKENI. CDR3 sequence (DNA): TGTGCCAGCTCCCCGACTAGCGGGGGTGTTGGGGCCAACGTCCTGACTTTC. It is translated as CASSPTSGGVGANVLTF.

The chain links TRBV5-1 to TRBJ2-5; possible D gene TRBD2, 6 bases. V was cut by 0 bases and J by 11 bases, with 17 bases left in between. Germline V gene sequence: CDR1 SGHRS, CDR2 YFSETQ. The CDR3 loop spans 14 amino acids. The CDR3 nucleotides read TGCGCCAGCAGCTTGGGGGAGGCCCGTGGGGAGCAGTACTTC. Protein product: CASSLGEARGEQYF.

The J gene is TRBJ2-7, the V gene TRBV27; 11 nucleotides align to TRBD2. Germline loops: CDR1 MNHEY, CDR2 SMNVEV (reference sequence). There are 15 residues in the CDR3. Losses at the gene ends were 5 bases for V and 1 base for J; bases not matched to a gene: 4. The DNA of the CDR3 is TGTGCCAGCAGTCCCCTAGCGGGAGGTTCCTACGAGCAGTACTTC. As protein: CASSPLAGGSYEQYF.

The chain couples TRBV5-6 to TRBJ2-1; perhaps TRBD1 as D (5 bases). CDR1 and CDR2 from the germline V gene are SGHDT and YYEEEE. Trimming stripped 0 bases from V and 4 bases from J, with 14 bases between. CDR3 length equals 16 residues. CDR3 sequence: CASSLGRRDRYNEQFF. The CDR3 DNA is TGTGCCAGCAGCTTGGGCCGTCGTGACAGATACAATGAGCAGTTCTTC.

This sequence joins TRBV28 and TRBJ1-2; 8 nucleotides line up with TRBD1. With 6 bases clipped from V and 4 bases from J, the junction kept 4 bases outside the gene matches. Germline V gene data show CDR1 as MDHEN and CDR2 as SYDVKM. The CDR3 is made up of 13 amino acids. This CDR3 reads CASRDRAFYGYTF. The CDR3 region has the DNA TGTGCCAGCAGGGACAGGGCATTCTATGGCTACACCTTC.

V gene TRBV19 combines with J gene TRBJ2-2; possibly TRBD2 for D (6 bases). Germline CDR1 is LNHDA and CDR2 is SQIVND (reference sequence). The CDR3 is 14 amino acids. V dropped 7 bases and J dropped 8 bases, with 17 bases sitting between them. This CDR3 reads CASTRDFFGGELFF. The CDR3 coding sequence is TGTGCCAGTACTCGGGACTTCTTTGGGGGGGAGCTGTTTTTT.

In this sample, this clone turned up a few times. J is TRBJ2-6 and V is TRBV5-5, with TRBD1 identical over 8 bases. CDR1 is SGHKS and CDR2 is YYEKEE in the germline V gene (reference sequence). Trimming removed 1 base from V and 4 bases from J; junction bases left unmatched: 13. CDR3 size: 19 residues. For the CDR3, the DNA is TGTGCCAGCAGCTTGTTTTCCCAGGGGGCGGTGTCCGGGGCCAACGTCCTGACTTTC. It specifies CASSLFSQGAVSGANVLTF.

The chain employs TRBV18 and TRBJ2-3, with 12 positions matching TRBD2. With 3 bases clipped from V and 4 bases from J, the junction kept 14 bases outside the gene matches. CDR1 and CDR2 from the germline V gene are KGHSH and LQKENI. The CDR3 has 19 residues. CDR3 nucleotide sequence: TGTGCCAGCTCACCGAACTCCCCTGGACTAGCGGGAAGGTCAGATACGCAGTATTTT. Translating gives CASSPNSPGLAGRSDTQYF.